In this sample, the clone carrying this TCR beta chain turned up many times. Its antigen is as yet unknown. This sample was included in a study of molecular identifiers for immune sequencing clone quantification. Previously described methods with listed TCR primers produced the bulk TCR libraries. TCRdb re-called the PCR reads with MiXCR, one entry per CDR3 protein. The table shows about 97,000 distinct CDR3 sequences, with less than 25% occurring only once. This CDR3 contains 16 residues. CDR1 is SGHDT and CDR2 is YYEEEE in the germline V gene. After removal of 4 bases from V and 7 bases from J, the junction contained 12 bases not matched to a gene. Using 10%, 30% or 50% RNA, naive CD8 libraries were derived from around 20,000 to 1,000,000 sorted cells. For naive CD8 T cells, sorting used the CD8+CD4-CCR7+CD45RA+ phenotype. Regarding the study as a whole: Underestimation of highly expanded clone sizes could arise where identical TCR molecules share a barcode.

This clonotype originated in a human donor in good health. Some libraries in this study had Jurkat cell RNA spiked in. Source material: naive CD8+ T cells from blood, with Jurkat cell RNA spiked in. Subset specified: FACS-sorted CD8+CD4-CCR7+CD45RA+ naive T cells. V and J are TRBV5-6 and TRBJ1-1; 11 bases agree with TRBD1. CDR3 DNA: TGTGCCAGCAGCCTAGGGGTATGGGGACAGGGGGTTGAAGCTTTCTTT. Its protein is CASSLGVWGQGVEAFF.